This T cell receptor beta chain was sequenced during a study of blood T cell repertoires in COVID-19. In the authors' methods: From reference gene primer amplification, estimates of nucleated cell counts were derived. Sequencing was performed with immunoSEQ multiplex PCR; in TCRdb, only in-frame clones are kept and a portion is missing. V, J and clone size are those of that table, while D and trimming were read from the DNA. In the table there are about 250,000 clones, roughly 87% of which are singletons. V was pared by 3 bases and J by 7 bases, with 15 bases between. The CDR3 length is 13 residues. Germline V CDR1 and CDR2: DFQATT, SNEGSKA (reference sequence).

The sequenced sample was PBMCs or T cells enriched from blood (not recorded which). The clonotype originates from a woman under 40 with acute COVID-19. The chain is built from TRBV20-1 and TRBJ1-1; weak D call: TRBD1 (6 bases). CDR3 sequence reads: CSASQPGVVEAFF. In DNA form, the CDR3 reads TGCAGTGCTAGTCAGCCAGGGGTGGTTGAAGCTTTCTTT.